These 20 T cell receptor beta chains came from one sample sequenced in a study of shared clonotypes between healthy human individuals. This table comes from immunoSEQ multiplex PCR, and its TCRdb copy is limited to in-frame clones, with some not included. The sample carries some 1.5 million clones, approximately 97% recorded once. The specimen sequenced was naive CD4+ T cells sorted from blood. Subset specified: CD45RA+ positively selected. Receptors were obtained from a man aged 25-45 years in good health.

The chain joins TRBV29-1 to TRBJ2-1; the match to TRBD2 covers 9 bases. Trimming at V came to 0 bases and at J to 4 bases, leaving 7 bases not matched to a gene. CDR3 size: 16 residues. CDR1 is SQVTM and CDR2 is ANQGSEA in the germline V gene. The CDR3 spells CSVEDDSGRHYNEQFF. In DNA, the CDR3 is TGCAGCGTTGAAGATGATAGCGGGAGACATTACAATGAGCAGTTCTTC.

The chain uses TRBV2 and TRBJ1-3; no clear D. Trimming left V 4 bases short and J 16 bases short, with 20 bases between. The germline gives CDR1 SNHLY, CDR2 FYNNEI. This CDR3 region has 13 residues. Here the CDR3 DNA reads TGTGCCAGCAGTGGGACTACGGTCCTCTCGGTGTATTTT. This codes for CASSGTTVLSVYF. Together with reference TRBV2 and TRBJ1-3, the CDR3 gives the full variable domain: EPEVTQTPSHQVTQMGQEVILRCVPISNHLYFYWYRQILGQKVEFLVSFYNNEISEKSEIFDDQFSVERPDGSNFTLKIRSTKLEDSAMYFCASSGTTVLSVYFGEGSWLTVV.

The J gene is TRBJ2-2, the V gene TRBV5-4, with D possibly matching TRBD1 (6 bases). The CDR3 is 16 residues long. V lost 0 bases and J lost 1, with 10 bases in between. The germline gives CDR1 SGHNT, CDR2 YYREEE (reference sequence). The CDR3 spells CASSLGQALNTGELFF. In nucleotides, the CDR3 is TGTGCCAGCAGCTTGGGACAGGCCCTGAACACCGGGGAGCTGTTTTTT.

The chain joins TRBV28 to TRBJ2-2, with TRBD2 matching over 9 bases. The CDR3 has 14 residues. V shed 10 bases and J 1 base; nucleotides not matched to a gene: 4. Germline V lookup: CDR1 MDHEN, CDR2 SYDVKM. CDR3 DNA sequence: TGTGCCACCAGCGGGGGGCTGAACACCGGGGAGCTGTTTTTT. This translates into CATSGGLNTGELFF.

CDR3 sequence: CASSLRIGIRYEQYF. In DNA form, the CDR3 reads TGTGCCAGCAGCTTAAGGATAGGCATAAGGTACGAGCAGTACTTC. V and J are TRBV7-2 and TRBJ2-7; no definite D call. Germline CDR1 reads SGHTA; CDR2 reads FQGNSA. Between the trimmed V and J ends, which lost 2 bases and 4 bases, there was a span of 15 bases. The CDR3 totals 15 residues.

The chain combines TRBV4-3 with TRBJ1-3; D not certain. The CDR3 length is 15 residues. Trimming shortened V by 0 bases and J by 2 bases, and 8 bases separated the two germline ends. Germline values: CDR1 LGHNA, CDR2 YSLEER. Here the CDR3 DNA reads TGCGCCAGCAGCCAAGATGGCGCGGCTGGAAACACCATATATTTT. This codes for CASSQDGAAGNTIYF.

The chain uses TRBV5-1 and TRBJ2-3; D not resolved. V was cut by 0 bases and J by 2 bases, with 7 bases left in between. In germline, CDR1 is SGHRS, CDR2 YFSETQ. The CDR3 has 14 amino acids. The CDR3 loop reads CASSLGHPTDTQYF. CDR3 coding DNA: TGCGCCAGCAGCTTGGGCCACCCCACAGATACGCAGTATTTT.

This rearrangement joins TRBV25-1 to TRBJ1-1; TRBD1 is a possible D gene (5 bases). The CDR3 contains 15 residues. The germline V and J ends were trimmed by 4 bases and 0 bases, with 12 bases remaining between them. Germline CDR1 reads MGHDK; CDR2 reads SYGVNS. Here the CDR3 DNA reads TGTGCCAGCAGTGGACCGGACATCATGAACACTGAAGCTTTCTTT. Amino acids: CASSGPDIMNTEAFF. Filled out from reference TRBV25-1 and TRBJ1-1, the complete variable domain reads EADIYQTPRYLVIGTGKKITLECSQTMGHDKMYWYQQDPGMELHLIHYSYGVNSTEKGDLSSESTVSRIRTEHFPLTLESARPSHTSQYLCASSGPDIMNTEAFFGQGTRLTVV.

The genes are TRBV19 and TRBJ2-5; 9 bases map to TRBD1. The germline V gene has CDR1 LNHDA and CDR2 SQIVND (reference sequence). This CDR3 contains 15 residues. J gave up 5 bases and V 6 bases, and 10 bases lay outside the gene matches. The CDR3 nucleotides are TGTGCCAGTAGCGAGAACAGGGGGCTCCGGGAGACCCAGTACTTC. This encodes CASSENRGLRETQYF. Drawing the rest from reference TRBV19 and TRBJ2-5, the complete variable domain is DGGITQSPKYLFRKEGQNVTLSCEQNLNHDAMYWYRQDPGQGLRLIYYSQIVNDFQKGDIAEGYSVSREKKESFPLTVTSAQKNPTAFYLCASSENRGLRETQYFGPGTRLLVL.

The chain carries TRBV10-3 and TRBJ1-1; D is undetermined. The CDR3 loop spans 14 amino acids. V was shortened by 7 bases and J by 0 bases, with 12 bases between the two germline ends. In germline, CDR1 is ENHRY, CDR2 SYGVKD. The CDR3 DNA reads as TGTGCCATCAAGGTCGGTAACATGAACACTGAAGCTTTCTTT. Amino acids: CAIKVGNMNTEAFF.

J is TRBJ1-1 and V is TRBV6-6; perhaps TRBD1 as D (6 bases). This CDR3 has 11 amino acids. The V end lost 2 bases, the J end lost 10 bases, and 8 bases lay between the germline ends. In germline, CDR1 is MNHNY, CDR2 SVGAGI (reference sequence). As DNA, the CDR3 is TGTGCCAGCAGTTACAAGGGGGTAGCTTTCTTT. Protein product: CASSYKGVAFF.

As concerns this clone: In the same sample, other DNA sequences code for this CDR3. The rearrangement links TRBV18 to TRBJ1-1; the match to TRBD1 covers 7 bases. Per the germline V gene, CDR1 is KGHSH and CDR2 is LQKENI. The V gene end was trimmed by 6 bases and the J gene end by 0 bases; junction bases not matched to a gene: 1. The CDR3 length is 13 residues. CDR3 protein: CASSTGVNTEAFF. CDR3 DNA: TGTGCCAGCTCTACAGGGGTGAACACTGAAGCTTTCTTT. Looking up the rest from reference TRBV18 and TRBJ1-1 gives the full variable domain: NAGVMQNPRHLVRRRGQEARLRCSPMKGHSHVYWYRQLPEEGLKFMVYLQKENIIDESGMPKERFSAEFPKEGPSILRIQQVVRGDSAAYFCASSTGVNTEAFFGQGTRLTVV.

The rearrangement links TRBV7-8 to TRBJ2-1, with 12 bases matching TRBD2. The V gene end was trimmed by 0 bases and the J gene end by 9 bases; junction bases not matched to a gene: 0. This CDR3 region has 14 residues. Germline CDR1 and CDR2: SGHVS and FQNEAQ. Written as DNA, the CDR3 is TGTGCCAGCAGCTTAGCACTAGCGGGGGGTGAGCAGTTCTTC. Its protein is CASSLALAGGEQFF.

V and J are TRBV5-1 and TRBJ2-2, with D perhaps TRBD1 (5 bases). CDR1 SGHRS and CDR2 YFSETQ come from the germline V gene. The CDR3 is 13 amino acids. Trimming removed 4 bases at V and 11 bases at J, with 15 bases between. CDR3 sequence reads: CASSPSDIGELFF. In DNA, the CDR3 is TGCGCCAGCAGCCCCTCGGACATCGGAGAGCTGTTTTTT.

The chain carries TRBV7-9 and TRBJ2-7; no clear D gene. Germline CDR1 reads SEHNR; CDR2 reads FQNEAQ (reference sequence). The CDR3 is 15 amino acids. Trimming left V 5 bases short and J 0 bases short, with 14 bases between. CDR3 DNA: TGTGCCAGCAGCCCGAGCCACGGTAGCTCCTACGAGCAGTACTTC. It codes for CASSPSHGSSYEQYF.

V is TRBV10-3 and J is TRBJ1-1, with 11 bases identical to TRBD1. CDR1 and CDR2 (germline): ENHRY, SYGVKD. Trimming took 3 bases from V and 4 from J; bases not matched to a gene: 13. The CDR3 runs to 18 residues. The CDR3 DNA sequence: TGTGCCATCAGTGATCCATCCGGGACAGGGGGTATCAGCACTGAAGCTTTCTTT. It translates to CAISDPSGTGGISTEAFF.

This chain connects TRBV11-2 to TRBJ2-1; TRBD1 might be the D (6 bases). With 2 bases removed from V and 0 bases from J, the gap between germline ends came to 8 bases. CDR3 length equals 15 residues. In germline, CDR1 is SGHAT, CDR2 FQNNGV. The DNA for the CDR3 is TGTGCCAGCAGCTTAAGGGGGAGCTCCTACAATGAGCAGTTCTTC. It is translated as CASSLRGSSYNEQFF. Supplemented by reference TRBV11-2 and TRBJ2-1, the full variable domain reads EAGVAQSPRYKIIEKRQSVAFWCNPISGHATLYWYQQILGQGPKLLIQFQNNGVVDDSQLPKDRFSAERLKGVDSTLKIQPAKLEDSAVYLCASSLRGSSYNEQFFGPGTRLTVL.

The chain is built from TRBV28 and TRBJ2-6; TRBD1 matches at 7 bases. V was pared by 3 bases and J by 2 bases, with 4 bases of the junction left unmatched. The CDR3 spans 16 residues. CDR1 and CDR2 from the germline V gene are MDHEN and SYDVKM. DNA for the CDR3: TGTGCCAGCAGTTTCTTTACAGGGGCTGGGGCCAACGTCCTGACTTTC. Translation: CASSFFTGAGANVLTF. Using reference TRBV28 and TRBJ2-6 for the parts outside the CDR3, the full variable domain is DVKVTQSSRYLVKRTGEKVFLECVQDMDHENMFWYRQDPGLGLRLIYFSYDVKMKEKGDIPEGYSVSREKKERFSLILESASTNQTSMYLCASSFFTGAGANVLTFGAGSRLTVL.

CDR3 residues: CASSLGVPRAETQYF. The CDR3 bases are TGCGCCAGCAGCTTGGGAGTCCCCCGCGCGGAGACCCAGTACTTC. The chain recombines TRBV5-1 with TRBJ2-5; D not certain. Trimming took off 0 bases at V and 5 bases at J, with 14 bases between the two ends. Germline values: CDR1 SGHRS, CDR2 YFSETQ. The CDR3 has 15 residues.

This chain links TRBV28 with TRBJ2-7; no clear D. From germline, CDR1 is MDHEN and CDR2 SYDVKM. The CDR3 totals 14 residues. The V end was cut by 2 bases, the J end by 5 bases, with 13 bases between. The CDR3 region is CASSLPPPYDEQYF. The CDR3, as DNA: TGTGCCAGCAGTTTACCCCCCCCCTACGACGAGCAGTACTTC.